These T cell receptor beta chains were read from a single sample in a study of T cells after yellow fever vaccination. MiXCR, applied by TCRdb to the 5' RACE reads, yields one record per CDR3 protein. The repertoire holds hundreds of thousands of distinct CDR3 sequences, with 9% to 15% as singletons. The sequences come from PBMCs, collected on the day of the yellow fever booster vaccination. These receptor sequences come from a man aged 30-40 years who received the YFV17D yellow fever vaccine. Both conserved end residues are part of each CDR3. Each record gives: CDR3 protein, CDR3 DNA, D gene, J gene, clone size, V gene. D genes are given only for firm matches. Some rows have no size entry. The others give once, few or many, or a class for an expanded clone.

CDR3: CASSVVVTGSEQYF; DNA: TGTGCCAGCAGCGTAGTGGTGACAGGGAGTGAGCAGTACTTC; D: TRBD1; J: TRBJ2-7; size: few; V: TRBV9
CDR3: CAWSVSQGQETQYF; DNA: TGTGCCTGGAGTGTAAGCCAGGGCCAAGAGACCCAGTACTTC; D: .; J: TRBJ2-5; size: .; V: TRBV30
CDR3: CASSLWGTNEQYF; DNA: TGTGCCAGCAGTTTGTGGGGTACGAACGAGCAGTACTTC; D: .; J: TRBJ2-7; size: .; V: TRBV28
CDR3: CASSVAPSGRTDTQYF; DNA: TGTGCCAGCAGCGTAGCGCCTAGCGGGAGGACAGATACGCAGTATTTT; D: TRBD2; J: TRBJ2-3; size: .; V: TRBV9
CDR3: CASSVSGRASEQYF; DNA: TGTGCCAGCAGCGTTAGCGGGAGGGCCTCCGAGCAGTACTTC; D: TRBD2; J: TRBJ2-7; size: few; V: TRBV13
CDR3: CATGTGNTEAFF; DNA: TGTGCCACGGGAACAGGGAACACTGAAGCTTTCTTT; D: .; J: TRBJ1-1; size: few; V: TRBV10-3
CDR3: CSVPGGGPYEQYF; DNA: TGCAGCGTTCCTGGAGGCGGACCCTACGAGCAGTACTTC; D: .; J: TRBJ2-7; size: .; V: TRBV29-1
CDR3: CASSQDYAAGVGEQYF; DNA: TGTGCCAGCAGCCAAGATTATGCGGCGGGAGTAGGTGAGCAGTACTTC; D: TRBD2; J: TRBJ2-7; size: .; V: TRBV14
CDR3: CSARPHGVEQFF; DNA: TGCAGTGCTAGACCCCATGGGGTTGAGCAGTTCTTC; D: .; J: TRBJ2-1; size: .; V: TRBV20-1
CDR3: CASSIQGLSSYNEQFF; DNA: TGTGCCAGTAGTATTCAGGGGCTGAGCTCCTACAATGAGCAGTTCTTC; D: .; J: TRBJ2-1; size: .; V: TRBV19
CDR3: CAWTWQEGPYEQYF; DNA: TGTGCCTGGACGTGGCAGGAAGGTCCCTACGAGCAGTACTTC; D: .; J: TRBJ2-7; size: few; V: TRBV30
CDR3: CASSYRGLQYF; DNA: TGTGCCAGCAGTTACAGGGGCCTACAGTACTTC; D: .; J: TRBJ2-4; size: .; V: TRBV21-1
CDR3: CASSSSRRLNTEAFF; DNA: TGTGCCAGCAGCTCCTCAAGGAGGTTGAACACTGAAGCTTTCTTT; D: .; J: TRBJ1-1; size: few; V: TRBV6-2/TRBV6-3
CDR3: CASSPGGTGSGEQFF; DNA: TGCGCCAGCAGCCCGGGCGGGACAGGGTCCGGTGAGCAGTTCTTC; D: TRBD1; J: TRBJ2-1; size: few; V: TRBV5-1
CDR3: CASRGPNEQYF; DNA: TGTGCCAGCAGGGGGCCAAACGAGCAGTACTTC; D: TRBD1; J: TRBJ2-7; size: .; V: TRBV24-1
CDR3: CASSKDRGTYEQYF; DNA: TGTGCCAGCAGCAAGGACAGGGGTACCTACGAGCAGTACTTC; D: TRBD1; J: TRBJ2-7; size: few; V: TRBV5-4
CDR3: CASSLTGGLYEQYF; DNA: TGTGCCAGCAGCTTGACAGGGGGCCTCTACGAGCAGTACTTC; D: TRBD1; J: TRBJ2-7; size: .; V: TRBV7-2
CDR3: CSATVEEARNSPLHF; DNA: TGCAGTGCTACTGTAGAGGAGGCGAGAAATTCACCCCTCCACTTT; D: .; J: TRBJ1-6; size: .; V: TRBV20-1
CDR3: CASSLEGRIATNEKLFF; DNA: TGTGCCAGCAGCTTAGAGGGGCGGATTGCAACTAATGAAAAACTGTTTTTT; D: .; J: TRBJ1-4; size: few; V: TRBV7-9
CDR3: CASNSIGYRGMNTEAFF; DNA: TGTGCCAGCAATTCTATTGGCTACAGGGGCATGAACACTGAAGCTTTCTTT; D: TRBD1; J: TRBJ1-1; size: .; V: TRBV6-5
CDR3: CASSLRNSAVGQFF; DNA: TGTGCCAGCAGCTTAAGGAATTCTGCCGTGGGGCAGTTCTTC; D: .; J: TRBJ2-1; size: .; V: TRBV7-9
CDR3: CSARAGGAEAFF; DNA: TGCAGTGCTAGAGCTGGGGGGGCTGAAGCTTTCTTT; D: .; J: TRBJ1-1; size: few; V: TRBV20-1
CDR3: CASSLVGGQKHNEQFF; DNA: TGTGCCAGCAGTTTAGTGGGGGGGCAGAAACACAATGAGCAGTTCTTC; D: .; J: TRBJ2-1; size: .; V: TRBV27
CDR3: CASSLSWHEQFF; DNA: TGTGCCAGCAGCTTATCTTGGCATGAGCAGTTCTTC; D: .; J: TRBJ2-1; size: many; V: TRBV7-2
CDR3: CASSPLGVAGGKNEQFF; DNA: TGTGCCAGCTCACCCCTCGGGGTAGCGGGAGGGAAGAATGAGCAGTTCTTC; D: TRBD2; J: TRBJ2-1; size: few; V: TRBV18
CDR3: CASSVLEGTGELFF; DNA: TGTGCCAGCAGCGTACTGGAGGGAACCGGGGAGCTGTTTTTT; D: .; J: TRBJ2-2; size: few; V: TRBV7-2
CDR3: CASSPRLAGGGEQFF; DNA: TGTGCCAGCAGTCCCCGACTAGCGGGAGGGGGGGAGCAGTTCTTC; D: TRBD2; J: TRBJ2-1; size: many; V: TRBV27
CDR3: CSAGRLGVQATQYF; DNA: TGCAGTGCCGGCCGACTAGGGGTTCAAGCTACGCAGTATTTT; D: .; J: TRBJ2-3; size: .; V: TRBV20-1
CDR3: CASSPGWESYNEQFF; DNA: TGTGCCAGCTCTCCGGGGTGGGAGTCCTACAATGAGCAGTTCTTC; D: .; J: TRBJ2-1; size: .; V: TRBV18
CDR3: CASSETEFYNEQFF; DNA: TGTGCCAGCAGCGAGACGGAGTTCTACAATGAGCAGTTCTTC; D: .; J: TRBJ2-1; size: .; V: TRBV9
CDR3: CASSLSAGPPYEQYF; DNA: TGTGCCAGCAGTTTATCGGCGGGGCCCCCCTACGAGCAGTACTTC; D: .; J: TRBJ2-7; size: .; V: TRBV5-6
CDR3: CASSLQNIQYF; DNA: TGTGCCAGCAGTTTGCAAAACATTCAGTACTTC; D: .; J: TRBJ2-4; size: many; V: TRBV28
CDR3: CSASLFAGELFF; DNA: TGCAGTGCTAGCCTGTTCGCCGGGGAGCTGTTTTTT; D: .; J: TRBJ2-2; size: .; V: TRBV20-1
CDR3: CASNDAGVYEQYF; DNA: TGTGCCAGCAATGACGCGGGAGTCTACGAGCAGTACTTC; D: TRBD2; J: TRBJ2-7; size: .; V: TRBV2
CDR3: CASSVGLAAAYNEQFF; DNA: TGTGCCAGCAGCGTAGGGTTGGCAGCCGCCTACAATGAGCAGTTCTTC; D: .; J: TRBJ2-1; size: few; V: TRBV9
CDR3: CASIPRGGGETQYF; DNA: TGTGCCAGCATCCCTCGGGGGGGAGGAGAGACCCAGTACTTC; D: TRBD2; J: TRBJ2-5; size: .; V: TRBV5-5
CDR3: CAKGDSNTGELFF; DNA: TGTGCCAAAGGGGATTCGAACACCGGGGAGCTGTTTTTT; D: .; J: TRBJ2-2; size: few; V: TRBV7-9
CDR3: CASSLSDREGVCTF; DNA: TGTGCCAGCAGTCTCTCGGACAGGGAGGGAGTCTGCACCTTC; D: TRBD1; J: TRBJ1-2; size: few; V: TRBV28
CDR3: CASTTRLAGAYEQYF; DNA: TGTGCCAGCACCACCCGTCTAGCGGGGGCCTACGAGCAGTACTTC; D: TRBD2; J: TRBJ2-7; size: .; V: TRBV12-3/TRBV12-4
CDR3: CATLDSPSYEQYF; DNA: TGTGCCACCCTGGACAGCCCATCCTACGAGCAGTACTTC; D: .; J: TRBJ2-7; size: .; V: TRBV6-2/TRBV6-3
CDR3: CASSLDLGQGGYEQYF; DNA: TGTGCCAGCAGCCTAGACCTAGGACAGGGGGGCTACGAGCAGTACTTC; D: TRBD1; J: TRBJ2-7; size: .; V: TRBV7-9
CDR3: CASSNSGLGGFSYEQYF; DNA: TGTGCCAGCAGCAACAGTGGGTTAGGGGGCTTTTCCTACGAGCAGTACTTC; D: TRBD1; J: TRBJ2-7; size: .; V: TRBV5-6
CDR3: CASSPSRGAAENTQYF; DNA: TGTGCCAGCAGCCCCTCGCGGGGAGCAGCTGAGAATACGCAGTATTTT; D: .; J: TRBJ2-3; size: once; V: TRBV7-2
CDR3: CSARTVGPEQYF; DNA: TGCAGTGCTAGAACGGTGGGGCCCGAGCAGTACTTC; D: .; J: TRBJ2-7; size: few; V: TRBV20-1
CDR3: CASSDTLQALGGYTF; DNA: TGTGCCAGCAGTGACACACTACAGGCTTTGGGTGGCTACACCTTC; D: .; J: TRBJ1-2; size: .; V: TRBV6-4
CDR3: CAISGGSGGNYNEQFF; DNA: TGTGCCATCAGTGGCGGTAGCGGGGGGAACTACAATGAGCAGTTCTTC; D: TRBD2; J: TRBJ2-1; size: many; V: TRBV10-3
CDR3: CATSDRTGTEAFF; DNA: TGTGCCACCAGTGATCGGACAGGGACTGAAGCTTTCTTT; D: TRBD1; J: TRBJ1-1; size: .; V: TRBV24-1
CDR3: CASSFLGSGEAFF; DNA: TGCGCCAGCAGCTTTCTCGGGTCTGGTGAGGCTTTCTTT; D: .; J: TRBJ1-1; size: .; V: TRBV5-1
CDR3: CSATTGPETQYF; DNA: TGCAGCGCTACGACAGGGCCAGAGACCCAGTACTTC; D: TRBD1; J: TRBJ2-5; size: many; V: TRBV29-1
CDR3: CASSYSNYKNTEAFF; DNA: TGTGCCAGCAGTTACTCGAATTACAAGAACACTGAAGCTTTCTTT; D: .; J: TRBJ1-1; size: .; V: TRBV6-2/TRBV6-3
CDR3: CASSLGDLAIDIQYF; DNA: TGCGCCAGCAGCTTGGGTGACCTGGCCATAGACATTCAGTACTTC; D: .; J: TRBJ2-4; size: .; V: TRBV5-1
CDR3: CASSLELALYEQYF; DNA: TGTGCCAGCAGCTTAGAATTAGCGCTCTACGAGCAGTACTTC; D: .; J: TRBJ2-7; size: few; V: TRBV7-2
CDR3: CASSSRGVEETQYF; DNA: TGTGCCAGCAGCTCTCGAGGGGTTGAAGAGACCCAGTACTTC; D: .; J: TRBJ2-5; size: few; V: TRBV7-2